One T cell receptor (beta chain) is described in this entry. The antigen remains undetermined. Produced via immunoSEQ multiplex PCR; TCRdb's table is partial and in-frame only. The sample records just under 100,000 clones, around four fifths being singletons. These data are taken from a study of PD-1 blockade in classical Hodgkin lymphoma. Study-wide results and caveats: Unlike CD8+ TCR diversity, which did not rise significantly by C4D1, CD4+ TCR diversity did. Exclusion removed patients who began nivolumab under 1 year after ASCT.

Germline CDR1 and CDR2: SQVTM and ANQGSEA. CDR3 size: 16 residues. The V end was cut by 0 bases, the J end by 2 bases, with 14 bases between. With no exception, relapse followed autologous stem cell transplantation in all patients, and brentuximab vedotin exposure varied. This clonotype was sampled from a human donor with classical Hodgkin lymphoma. The sample in question was peripheral blood mononuclear cells (PBMCs), obtained at baseline. V and J are TRBV29-1 and TRBJ2-1; D is possibly TRBD1 or TRBD2 (7 bases each). As DNA, the CDR3 is TGCAGCGTTGAAGACAGCGGGACAGCAACCTACAATGAGCAGTTCTTC. Encoded protein: CSVEDSGTATYNEQFF.